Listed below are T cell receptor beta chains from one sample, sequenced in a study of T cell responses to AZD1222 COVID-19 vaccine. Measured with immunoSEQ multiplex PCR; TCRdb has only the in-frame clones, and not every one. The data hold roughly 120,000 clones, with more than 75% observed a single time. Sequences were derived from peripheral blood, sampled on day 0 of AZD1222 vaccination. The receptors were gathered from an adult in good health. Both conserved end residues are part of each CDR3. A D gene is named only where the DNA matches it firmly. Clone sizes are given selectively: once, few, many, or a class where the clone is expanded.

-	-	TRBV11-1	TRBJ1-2	CASSHTPGRRGYTF	TGTGCCAGCAGCCACACCCCAGGGAGAAGAGGCTACACCTTC
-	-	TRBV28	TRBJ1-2	CASRQTSFIYGYTF	TGTGCCAGCAGACAGACAAGCTTCATCTATGGCTACACCTTC
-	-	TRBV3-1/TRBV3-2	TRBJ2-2	CASSRQRAGELFF	TGTGCCAGCAGCCGACAGCGGGCCGGGGAGCTGTTTTTT
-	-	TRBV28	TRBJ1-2	CASRDYGYTF	TGTGCCAGCAGGGATTATGGCTACACCTTC
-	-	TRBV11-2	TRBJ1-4	CASRAGEKLFF	TGTGCCAGCAGGGCGGGTGAAAAACTGTTTTTT
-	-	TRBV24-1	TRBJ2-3	CATRSRRGTDTQYF	TGTGCCACCAGATCCCGGCGCGGCACAGATACGCAGTATTTT
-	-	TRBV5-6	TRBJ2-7	CASSTPGAQISYEQYF	TGTGCCAGCAGCACCCCGGGAGCTCAAATCTCCTACGAGCAGTACTTC
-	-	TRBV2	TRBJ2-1	CGVRVSYNEQFF	TGTGGGGTAAGGGTCTCCTACAATGAGCAGTTCTTC
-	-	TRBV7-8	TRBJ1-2	CASSLNSGFYGYTF	TGTGCCAGCAGCTTAAATTCAGGGTTCTATGGCTACACCTTC
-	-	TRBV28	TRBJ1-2	CASSSPVGHPYGYTF	TGTGCCAGCAGTTCACCAGTGGGACACCCCTACGGCTACACCTTC
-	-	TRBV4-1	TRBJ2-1	CASSQARGSGYNEQFF	TGCGCCAGCAGCCAGGCAAGGGGTAGCGGCTACAATGAGCAGTTCTTC
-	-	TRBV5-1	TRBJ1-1	CATKLRGESTEAFF	TGCGCCACCAAATTACGGGGGGAGAGCACTGAAGCTTTCTTT
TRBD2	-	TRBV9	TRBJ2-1	CASSDSGRVGEQFF	TGTGCCAGCAGCGATAGCGGGAGGGTGGGGGAGCAGTTCTTC
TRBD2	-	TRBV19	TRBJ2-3	CASRGLAGEGTQYF	TGTGCCAGTAGGGGACTAGCGGGAGAGGGTACGCAGTATTTT
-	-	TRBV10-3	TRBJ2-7	CAISDPGLFSSYEQYF	TGTGCCATCAGTGATCCGGGGCTCTTTTCAAGCTACGAGCAGTACTTC
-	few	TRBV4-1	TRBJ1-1	CASSQDIQGGQAFF	TGCGCCAGCAGCCAAGATATCCAGGGCGGGCAAGCTTTCTTT
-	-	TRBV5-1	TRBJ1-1	CASSLVPTGLNTEAFF	TGCGCCAGCAGCTTGGTGCCGACAGGTTTGAACACTGAAGCTTTCTTT
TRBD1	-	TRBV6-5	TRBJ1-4	CASSYDRVLFF	TGTGCCAGCAGTTACGACAGGGTATTGTTTTTT
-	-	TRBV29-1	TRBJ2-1	CSVGTTYDEQFF	TGCAGCGTTGGCACTACATACGATGAGCAGTTCTTC
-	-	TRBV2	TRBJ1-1	CASHEQLSTEAFF	TGTGCCAGCCATGAGCAGTTATCCACTGAAGCTTTCTTT
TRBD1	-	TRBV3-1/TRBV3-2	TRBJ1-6	CASSQVGQRNSPLHF	TGTGCCAGCAGCCAGGTGGGACAGCGGAATTCACCCCTCCACTTT
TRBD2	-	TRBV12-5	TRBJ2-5	CASGFLRGEETQYF	TGTGCTAGTGGTTTTCTCCGGGGGGAAGAGACCCAGTACTTC
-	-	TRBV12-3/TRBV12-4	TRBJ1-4	CASSYTVGEKLFF	TGTGCCAGCAGTTACACCGTCGGGGAAAAACTGTTTTTT
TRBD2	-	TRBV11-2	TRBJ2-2	CASGPGGGSLTGELFF	TGTGCCAGCGGCCCGGGCGGGGGGTCACTCACCGGGGAGCTGTTTTTT
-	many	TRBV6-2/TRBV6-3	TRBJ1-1	CASSYSRGSDEAFF	TGTGCCAGCAGTTACTCGAGGGGGAGCGATGAAGCTTTCTTT
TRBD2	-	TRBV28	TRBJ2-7	CASSLPGGGGEQYF	TGTGCCAGCAGTTTACCGGGAGGGGGGGGTGAACAGTACTTC
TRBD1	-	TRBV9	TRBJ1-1	CASSPETGTTEAFF	TGTGCCAGCAGCCCTGAGACAGGGACCACTGAAGCTTTCTTT
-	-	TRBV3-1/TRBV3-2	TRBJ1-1	CASSQDRFVGRENTEAFF	TGTGCCAGCAGCCAAGATCGATTCGTCGGGAGAGAGAACACTGAAGCTTTCTTT
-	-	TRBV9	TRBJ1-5	CASSPSPNQPQHF	TGTGCCAGCAGCCCGTCCCCCAATCAGCCCCAGCATTTT
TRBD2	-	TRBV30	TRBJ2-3	CAWRVAGGGTDTQYF	TGTGCCTGGAGGGTAGCGGGAGGTGGCACAGATACGCAGTATTTT
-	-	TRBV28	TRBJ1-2	CASSFDGAGGYTF	TGTGCCAGCAGTTTTGATGGGGCAGGTGGCTACACCTTC
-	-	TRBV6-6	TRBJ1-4	CASAEGEKLFF	TGTGCCAGCGCCGAGGGGGAAAAACTGTTTTTT
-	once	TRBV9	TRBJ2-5	CASSVVGASETQYF	TGTGCCAGCAGCGTAGTAGGAGCATCCGAGACCCAGTACTTC
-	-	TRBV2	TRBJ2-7	CASSEGERRHYEQYF	TGTGCCAGCAGTGAAGGCGAGCGGAGGCACTACGAGCAGTACTTC
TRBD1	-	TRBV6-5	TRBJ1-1	CASSRDRGEAFF	TGTGCCAGCAGTCGCGACAGGGGTGAAGCTTTCTTT
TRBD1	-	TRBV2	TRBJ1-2	CASRERGGAHYGYTF	TGTGCCAGCAGGGAGAGAGGGGGCGCTCACTATGGCTACACCTTC
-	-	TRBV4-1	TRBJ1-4	CASSQEEGFHEKLFF	TGCGCCAGCAGCCAAGAGGAAGGGTTCCATGAAAAACTGTTTTTT
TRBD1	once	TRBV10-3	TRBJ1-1	CAISPDRDASAFF	TGTGCCATCAGCCCGGACAGGGACGCGTCGGCTTTCTTT
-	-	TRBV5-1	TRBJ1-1	CASSTQGLNTEAFF	TGCGCCAGCAGCACACAGGGACTGAACACTGAAGCTTTCTTT
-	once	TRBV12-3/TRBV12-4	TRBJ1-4	CATKFATNEKLFF	TGTGCCACGAAGTTTGCAACTAATGAAAAACTGTTTTTT
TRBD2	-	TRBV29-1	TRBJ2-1	CSVPSGSSYNEQFF	TGCAGCGTCCCTAGCGGGAGCTCCTACAATGAGCAGTTCTTC
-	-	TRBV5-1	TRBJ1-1	CASSLRSGNTEAFF	TGCGCCAGCAGCTTGCGTTCGGGGAACACTGAAGCTTTCTTT
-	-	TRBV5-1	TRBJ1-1	CASSLGTAKRAWEAFF	TGCGCCAGCAGCCTCGGGACGGCTAAGAGGGCATGGGAAGCTTTCTTT
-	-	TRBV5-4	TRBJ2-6	CASSITAGANVLTF	TGTGCCAGCAGCATTACAGCTGGGGCCAACGTCCTGACTTTC
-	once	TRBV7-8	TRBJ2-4	CASSPYSGGNIQYF	TGTGCCAGCAGTCCGTACAGTGGAGGAAACATTCAGTACTTC
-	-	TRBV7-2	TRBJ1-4	CASSPGVNEKLFF	TGTGCCAGCAGCCCGGGGGTTAATGAAAAACTGTTTTTT
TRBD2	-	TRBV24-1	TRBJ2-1	CATSGRLAGANEQFF	TGTGCCACCAGTGGTAGACTAGCGGGAGCCAATGAGCAGTTCTTC
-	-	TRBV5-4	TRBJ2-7	CASSNPGPGRLEQYF	TGTGCCAGCAGTAATCCGGGACCAGGTCGGCTAGAGCAGTACTTC
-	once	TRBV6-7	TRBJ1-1	CASSYSPGHNTEAFF	TGTGCCAGCAGTTACAGCCCAGGTCATAACACTGAAGCTTTCTTT
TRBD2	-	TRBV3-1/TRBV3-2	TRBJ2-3	CASSQDPGLAGSTDTQYF	TGTGCCAGCAGCCAAGATCCCGGACTAGCGGGGAGCACAGATACGCAGTATTTT
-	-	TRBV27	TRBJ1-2	CASSLMPGQTNYGYTF	TGTGCCAGCAGTTTAATGCCAGGACAGACTAACTATGGCTACACCTTC
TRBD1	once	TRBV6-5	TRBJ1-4	CASSRQGATNEKLFF	TGTGCCAGCAGTCGCCAGGGGGCGACTAATGAAAAACTGTTTTTT
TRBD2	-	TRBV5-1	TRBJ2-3	CASEGGLGNTDTQYF	TGCGCCAGCGAAGGGGGACTAGGAAACACAGATACGCAGTATTTT
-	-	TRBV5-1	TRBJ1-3	CASSLVAGSGNTIYF	TGCGCCAGCAGCTTGGTGGCGGGCTCTGGAAACACCATATATTTT
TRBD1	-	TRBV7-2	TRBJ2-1	CASSLAGGPVFF	TGTGCCAGCAGCCTAGCAGGGGGCCCGGTGTTCTTC